This is a list of T cell receptor beta chains from one sample in a study of blood T cell repertoires in COVID-19. Sequencing used immunoSEQ multiplex PCR; TCRdb keeps in-frame clones, though not all of them. The repertoire holds over 70,000 clones, with around 85% as singletons. The sequenced material came from peripheral blood. Receptor source: an elderly man with acute or convalescent COVID-19. CDR3s include the opening cysteine and the closing phenylalanine or tryptophan. A D gene is named only where the DNA matches it firmly. The size of a clone is reported for some rows only, either as once, few or many, or as a class for expanded clones.

D gene,V gene,clone size,J gene,CDR3 DNA,CDR3 protein
TRBD1,TRBV4-2,once,TRBJ2-7,TGTGCCAGCAGCCAATCCGGGACAGGAGAGTACGAGCAGTACTTC,CASSQSGTGEYEQYF
NA,TRBV5-1,NA,TRBJ2-7,TGCGCCAGCAGCTTGGAAGGCAGGCGCTCCTACGAGCAGTACTTC,CASSLEGRRSYEQYF
NA,TRBV4-1,NA,TRBJ1-5,TGCGCCAGCAGCCAGGGACAATTTCAGCCCCAGCATTTT,CASSQGQFQPQHF
NA,TRBV29-1,NA,TRBJ1-1,TGCAGCTTTCGGGGAGGGGGGATGAACACTGAAGCTTTCTTT,CSFRGGGMNTEAFF
TRBD1,TRBV3-1/TRBV3-2,NA,TRBJ1-5,TGTGCCAGCAGCCAAGATCTGGACAGGGGGACTCAGCCCCAGCATTTT,CASSQDLDRGTQPQHF
NA,TRBV30,NA,TRBJ1-2,TGTGCCTGGAGTGTCATGGGTGTAACGGGAGACTACACCTTC,CAWSVMGVTGDYTF
TRBD2,TRBV27,NA,TRBJ2-6,TGTGCCAGCAGTCGGGGTCCGGGACTAGCGGGTTCCTACGCTGGGGCCAACGTCCTGACTTTC,CASSRGPGLAGSYAGANVLTF
TRBD1,TRBV29-1,NA,TRBJ1-1,TGCAGCGTTCAGAGGACAGGTGAAGCTTTCTTT,CSVQRTGEAFF
TRBD1,TRBV10-3,NA,TRBJ1-1,TGTGCCATCAGTGAGTATGGGACAGGGGGAGGTGAAGCTTTCTTT,CAISEYGTGGGEAFF
NA,TRBV9,once,TRBJ2-1,TGTGCCAGCAGCGCACCCTCCGGGGGTAGGGTCGACTACAATGAGCAGTTCTTC,CASSAPSGGRVDYNEQFF
NA,TRBV5-5,NA,TRBJ1-4,TGTGCCAGCAGCTTGCGTGGGGCAGCAACTAATGAAAAACTGTTTTTT,CASSLRGAATNEKLFF
NA,TRBV12-5,NA,TRBJ1-4,TGTGCTAGTGGTTTGTTGAGTGCAACTAATGAAAAACTGTTTTTT,CASGLLSATNEKLFF
NA,TRBV7-2,NA,TRBJ2-2,TGTGCCAGCAGCTTAGTGACTACTAACACCGGGGAGCTGTTTTTT,CASSLVTTNTGELFF
NA,TRBV9,NA,TRBJ2-3,TGTGCCAGCAGCGTAGGAGGAGGGGACGCAGATACGCAGTATTTT,CASSVGGGDADTQYF
NA,TRBV7-8,NA,TRBJ1-1,TGTGCCAGCAGCCGTCAACAGAGCACGGAAGCTTTCTTT,CASSRQQSTEAFF
TRBD1,TRBV7-2,NA,TRBJ1-2,TGTGCCAGCAGCTTCACGACAGGGGGATATGGCTACACCTTC,CASSFTTGGYGYTF
NA,TRBV9,once,TRBJ2-1,TGTGCCAGCAGCGACGCGGGGTTTGCGGTCAATGAGCAGTTCTTC,CASSDAGFAVNEQFF
TRBD2,TRBV4-2,few,TRBJ2-6,TGTGCCAGCAGCCAAGTTCTGGCGGGAGGCTCTGGGGCCAACGTCCTGACTTTC,CASSQVLAGGSGANVLTF
NA,TRBV5-1,once,TRBJ2-2,TGCGCCAGCAGCGCGGCTGGATTGTTCACCGGGGAGCTGTTTTTT,CASSAAGLFTGELFF
NA,TRBV29-1,NA,TRBJ1-1,TGCAGCGTTAGGAGGGACACTGAAGCTTTCTTT,CSVRRDTEAFF
NA,TRBV3-1/TRBV3-2,NA,TRBJ2-3,TGTGCCAGCAGCCAAGAGGCTCTTCAAGATACGCAGTATTTT,CASSQEALQDTQYF
NA,TRBV19,NA,TRBJ2-3,TGTGCCATAAGCACAGATACGCAGTATTTT,CAISTDTQYF
TRBD2,TRBV4-3,NA,TRBJ2-2,TGCGCCAGCAGCCAAGGAAGAGATAGCGGGGGGGCCACCGGGGAGCTGTTTTTT,CASSQGRDSGGATGELFF
TRBD1,TRBV24-1,few,TRBJ1-2,TGTGCCACCAGTGATCGAGGCGACAGGGGGCGAGGGGGCTACACCTTC,CATSDRGDRGRGGYTF
NA,TRBV27,NA,TRBJ1-2,TGTGCCAGCAGGGGGCTTGACTATGGCTACACCTTC,CASRGLDYGYTF
NA,TRBV7-2,few,TRBJ2-3,TGTGCCAGCAGCTTCGGACTTACAGATACGCAGTATTTT,CASSFGLTDTQYF
TRBD2,TRBV7-3,NA,TRBJ2-5,TGTGCCAGCAGCTTTCTAGCGGGGCAACAAGAGACCCAGTACTTC,CASSFLAGQQETQYF
TRBD1,TRBV28,NA,TRBJ1-2,TGTGCCAGCAGATCGGGACAGGGAAACTATGGCTACACCTTC,CASRSGQGNYGYTF
NA,TRBV30,few,TRBJ1-1,TGTGCCTGGAGTGTACGGGGGGACACTGAAGCTTTCTTT,CAWSVRGDTEAFF
TRBD2,TRBV28,NA,TRBJ2-7,TGTGCCAGCAGTTTACCACCGGGACTAACTCCCTACGAGCAGTACTTC,CASSLPPGLTPYEQYF
NA,TRBV7-9,NA,TRBJ2-2,TGTGCCAGCAGCTTAGTCCCCCTAAACACCGGGGAGCTGTTTTTT,CASSLVPLNTGELFF
TRBD1,TRBV5-1,few,TRBJ2-2,TGCGCCAGCAGGGGAGGACAGGGGGCCGGGGAGCTGTTTTTT,CASRGGQGAGELFF
NA,TRBV21-1,once,TRBJ2-5,TGTGCCAGCAGGGGGGGTCGGAACACAGGAGGGGAGACCCAGTACTTC,CASRGGRNTGGETQYF
TRBD2,TRBV5-1,NA,TRBJ2-4,TGCGCCAGCAGCGTGACTAGCGGGGACGCCAAAAACATTCAGTACTTC,CASSVTSGDAKNIQYF
TRBD1,TRBV6-5,NA,TRBJ1-6,TGTGCCAACGGAGGGGACAGGGGTTCACCCCTCCACTTT,CANGGDRGSPLHF
NA,TRBV11-2,NA,TRBJ2-2,TGTGCCAGCAGCCCAGGAACCGGGGAGCTGTTTTTT,CASSPGTGELFF
TRBD2,TRBV3-1/TRBV3-2,NA,TRBJ2-1,TGTGCCAGCAAGACTAGCGGGGGTTCCAATGAGCAGTTCTTC,CASKTSGGSNEQFF
TRBD1,TRBV19,NA,TRBJ2-5,TGTGCCAGTAGTCCCCGGTCGACAGGGGGTGAGACCCAGTACTTC,CASSPRSTGGETQYF
NA,TRBV5-1,NA,TRBJ1-1,TGCGCCAGCAGCTTGAATCCAGGCCCCAAGGACACTGAAGCTTTCTTT,CASSLNPGPKDTEAFF
NA,TRBV18,NA,TRBJ2-2,TGTGCCAGCTCACCTGTAGGGGATACCGGGGAGCTGTTTTTT,CASSPVGDTGELFF
NA,TRBV18,NA,TRBJ1-2,TGTGCCAGCTCACCAGCCTCAGAAGGGGGTGGCTACACCTTC,CASSPASEGGGYTF
NA,TRBV28,NA,TRBJ2-5,TGTGCCAGCAGTTTCGACAGACCTCAAGAGACCCAGTACTTC,CASSFDRPQETQYF
NA,TRBV30,NA,TRBJ1-6,TGTGCCTGGAGTGTGTCTGGCAGGGGCAATTCACCCCTCCACTTT,CAWSVSGRGNSPLHF
NA,TRBV4-1,NA,TRBJ1-2,TGCGCCAGCTCCGGGACATATGGCTACACCTTC,CASSGTYGYTF
TRBD1,TRBV19,NA,TRBJ2-7,TGTGCCAGTAGTGGGACAGGGTCCTACGAGCAGTACTTC,CASSGTGSYEQYF
NA,TRBV19,NA,TRBJ1-1,TGTGCCAGTAAAGTCCGCCCGGGAAACACTGAAGCTTTCTTT,CASKVRPGNTEAFF
TRBD2,TRBV5-1,NA,TRBJ2-7,TGCGCCAGCAGCTGGACTAGCGGGGGGACCTACGAGCAGTACTTC,CASSWTSGGTYEQYF
NA,TRBV6-6,NA,TRBJ2-3,TGTGCCAGCTCCCCCTCCAGCGGAGATACGCAGTATTTT,CASSPSSGDTQYF
NA,TRBV5-8,NA,TRBJ2-7,TGTGCCAGCAGCTTGGTGGCAGGGGTCCTCAACGAGCAGTACTTC,CASSLVAGVLNEQYF
NA,TRBV28,NA,TRBJ1-5,TGTGCCAGCAGTTTAAGGGAAGGACAGCTTCTCAATCAGCCCCAGCATTTT,CASSLREGQLLNQPQHF
NA,TRBV4-1,NA,TRBJ2-7,TGCGCCAGCAGCCAAGAAGGATCAGGGTACGGCGAGCAGTACTTC,CASSQEGSGYGEQYF
TRBD2,TRBV18,NA,TRBJ2-1,TGTGCCAGCTCACCTCCCCGGACTAGCGGGGGTGAGCAGTTCTTC,CASSPPRTSGGEQFF
NA,TRBV10-1,NA,TRBJ1-1,TGCGCCAGCAAAGAGGAATTGAACACTGAAGCTTTCTTT,CASKEELNTEAFF
TRBD2,TRBV27,NA,TRBJ2-2,TGTGCCATCAGGGTCCGGGGGGGCGCGGGACTGGTGCACACCGGGGAGCTGTTTTTT,CAIRVRGGAGLVHTGELFF
NA,TRBV5-1,NA,TRBJ2-2,TGCGCCAGCAGCTTGGCCATAGGACAGAGAAGGAACACCGGGGAGCTGTTTTTT,CASSLAIGQRRNTGELFF